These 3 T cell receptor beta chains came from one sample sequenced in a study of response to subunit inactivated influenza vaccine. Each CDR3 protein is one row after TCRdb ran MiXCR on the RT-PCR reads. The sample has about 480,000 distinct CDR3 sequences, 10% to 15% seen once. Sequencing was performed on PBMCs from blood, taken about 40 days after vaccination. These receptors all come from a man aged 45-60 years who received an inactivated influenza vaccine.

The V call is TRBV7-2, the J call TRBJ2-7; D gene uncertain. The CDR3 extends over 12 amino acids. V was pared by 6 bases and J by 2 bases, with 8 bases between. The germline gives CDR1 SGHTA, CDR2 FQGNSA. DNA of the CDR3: TGTGCCAGCAGAGGGCTCGCCTACGAGCAGTACTTC. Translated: CASRGLAYEQYF.

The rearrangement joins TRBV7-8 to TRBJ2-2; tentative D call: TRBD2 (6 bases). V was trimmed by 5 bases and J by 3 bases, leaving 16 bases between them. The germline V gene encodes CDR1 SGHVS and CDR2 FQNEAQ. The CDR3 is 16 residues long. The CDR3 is CASSNPTRRDTGELFF. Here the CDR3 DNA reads TGTGCCAGCAGCAATCCGACTAGAAGGGACACCGGGGAGCTGTTTTTT.

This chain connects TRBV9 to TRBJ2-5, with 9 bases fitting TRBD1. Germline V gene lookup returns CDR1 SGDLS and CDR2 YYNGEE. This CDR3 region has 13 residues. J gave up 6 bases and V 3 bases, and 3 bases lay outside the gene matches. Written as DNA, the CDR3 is TGTGCCAGCAGCGCGGGACAGGGAAAGACCCAGTACTTC. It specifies CASSAGQGKTQYF.